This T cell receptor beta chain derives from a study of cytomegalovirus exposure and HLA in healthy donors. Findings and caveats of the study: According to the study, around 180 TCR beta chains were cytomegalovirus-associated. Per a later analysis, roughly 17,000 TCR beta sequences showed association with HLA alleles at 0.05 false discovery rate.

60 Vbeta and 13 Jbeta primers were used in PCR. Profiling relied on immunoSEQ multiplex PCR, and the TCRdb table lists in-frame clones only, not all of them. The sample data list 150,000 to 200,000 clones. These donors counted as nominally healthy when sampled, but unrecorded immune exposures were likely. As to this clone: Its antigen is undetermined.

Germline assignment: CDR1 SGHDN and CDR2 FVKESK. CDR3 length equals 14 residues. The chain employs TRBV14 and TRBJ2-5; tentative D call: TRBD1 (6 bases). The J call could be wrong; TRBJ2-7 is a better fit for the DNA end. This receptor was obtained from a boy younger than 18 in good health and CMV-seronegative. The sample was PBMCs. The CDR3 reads CASSQVPGAYEQYF. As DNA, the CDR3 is TGTGCCAGCAGCCAAGTCCCAGGGGCCTACGAGCAGTACTTC.